This T cell receptor beta chain was retrieved from a study of CXCR3-negative and CXCR3-positive naive CD8 T cells. In the case of this clonotype: As yet, its antigen is unknown.

Each TRB cDNA library was prepared by 5' RACE (with UMI labels). Reanalyzing the 5' RACE reads, TCRdb keeps one entry per CDR3 protein, without DNA. This sample's table has 150,000 to 160,000 distinct CDR3 sequences. Overall study findings and caveats: Fresh PBMCs were used in most assays, and CXCR3 expression partially decreased after cryopreservation. CXCR3-positive naive cells carried more hydrophobic TRB CDR3s than CXCR3-negative ones. Researchers reported similar TRBV-TRBJ usage in naive CXCR3-negative and CXCR3-positive cells, though memory differed. Relative to memory CD8+ cells, whose diversity was much lower, both naive subsets had comparably high diversity.

The germline CDR1 and CDR2 sequences are LNHNV and YYDKDF (reference sequence). This CDR3 region has 16 residues. Sequencing was performed on naive CXCR3+ CD8+ T cells from blood. Regarding subset: CD45RO-CCR7+CD27+CD95- naive CD8+ T cells expressing CXCR3 (TNR3+). The chain links TRBV15 to TRBJ2-7. The receptor's source is a human donor in good health. Some clones in this sample may be carry-over from other donors' samples. CDR3 region: CATSRDPTGRAYEQYF.